This TCR beta chain was identified during a study of Ad26.COV2.S vaccination and SARS-CoV-2 variants (dated by TCRdb to about 2021). Describing the broader study: Vaccine-arm donors came from COV1001, a multicentre, randomized, double-blind, placebo-controlled phase I-IIa trial of Ad26.COV2.S in healthy adults. Dosing of Ad26.COV2.S was intramuscular, at either 5x10^10 or 1x10^11 viral particles, delivered as one shot or as two shots spaced 56 days apart. Sequencing of the TCRbeta repertoire served to evaluate the specificity and breadth of SARS-CoV-2-reactive T cell receptors following Ad26.COV2.S vaccination. The TCR-sequenced set comprised about 32 samples: about 19 Ad26.COV2.S vaccine recipients, 5 placebo recipients and 8 SARS-CoV-2 convalescent individuals. Trial participants were randomized into five groups of five, in which low-dose or high-dose Ad26.COV2.S was given once or twice, or placebo was given on both occasions. Investigators remained blinded to trial group allocation during experiments and outcome assessment.

On this clone itself: Which antigen it targets is not known. There are no base qualities to consult, and no much larger clone falls within one base.

The intended sense of this specimen's treatment or condition label: about 20 received Ad26.COV2.S at low or high dose, single or two shots; several received placebo; per-sample allocation not given. Repertoires of vaccine and placebo recipients were sequenced from samples collected on day 63 after the first injection. Cohort 1b enrolled roughly 25 adults aged 18-55 years at a single site in Boston, USA, between 29 July and 7 August 2020. As a vaccine, Ad26.COV2.S was a replication-incompetent adenovirus type 26 vector that expressed a prefusion-stabilized SARS-CoV-2 spike protein derived from the original Wuhan strain. The immunoSEQ Assay was the method used to sequence TCRbeta CDR3 regions. After extraction, genomic DNA underwent amplification by bias-controlled multiplex PCR, followed by high-throughput sequencing. As for how the authors treated the data: To quantify the absolute abundance of every unique TCRbeta CDR3 region, sequences were collapsed and filtered. T cell fraction was estimated by normalizing TCRbeta template counts to usable DNA, with usable DNA measured through amplification of reference genes found in all nucleated cells. Repertoire TCRs were annotated as SARS-CoV-2-specific by exact matching of V gene, CDR3 amino acid sequence and J gene to a known reactive TCR set. The reference SARS-CoV-2 TCR set came from MIRA and was filtered for enrichment in COVID-19-positive ImmuneCODE repertoires, removing public or cross-reactive TCRs. Using the MIRA antigens, annotated TCRs were further analysed by specific ORF or by position within an ORF. Depth was the summed frequency of annotated unique rearrangements, while breadth was defined as annotated unique rearrangements over total unique productive rearrangements. Two-sided Wilcoxon rank-sum tests were applied when comparing TCR breadth between groups. Imported from immuneACCESS, the table was reduced by TCRdb to in-frame sequences with V and J called. These copies leave out some clones; in studies compared against another copy, an unresolved V gene accounts for under half, and the cause of the remainder is not known. Clone size and the V and J calls come from that table; the DNA yielded D and trimming. The sample table records a few hundred thousand clones; around nine tenths of these occur just once. The ten largest clonotypes hold roughly 3% of the sample.

What the research found in general, with its limitations: The study was not powered to compare responses between vaccine doses or regimens. The authors noted that total T cell responses may have been underestimated by the TCR breadth and depth analyses. Substantial breadth of spike-specific CD8+ and CD4+ T cell responses was reported after vaccination. Non-spike TCR breadth was comparable between vaccine and placebo recipients, consistent with the vaccine containing only spike. Spike-specific TCR breadth was higher in Ad26.COV2.S recipients than in placebo recipients (P = 0.0014).

V sheds 5 bases and J sheds 7 bases, leaving 17 bases between their ends. Its CDR3 holds 15 amino acids, cysteine through phenylalanine. The DNA shown is the 45-base CDR3, in frame from base 1. For CDR1 and CDR2, the germline V gene lists SGHTA and FQGNSA. The material was peripheral blood, obtained in a trial of Ad26.COV2.S vaccine versus placebo. The receptor's source is a person aged 18-60 years who received the Ad26.COV2.S COVID-19 vaccine or a placebo. The chain is encoded by TRBV7-2 joined to TRBJ2-2; the best D guess is TRBD2, with 5 bases matching. The DNA sequence is as follows: TGTGCCAGCAGCCCTAGGGAGCGGCATAGCGGGGAGCTGTTTTTT. This translates into CASSPRERHSGELFF. With all but the CDR3 taken from the reference TRBV7-2 and TRBJ2-2 genes, the full variable domain is: GAGVSQSPSNKVTEKGKDVELRCDPISGHTALYWYRQSLGQGLEFLIYFQGNSAPDKSGLPSDRFSAERTGGSVSTLTIQRTQQEDSAVYLCASSPRERHSGELFFGEGSRLTVL.